This TCR beta chain was sequenced for a study of T cells after posttransplantation cyclophosphamide. Sequenced by immunoSEQ multiplex PCR; TCRdb stores in-frame clones only, minus some. The sample holds 5,400 or so clones, 65% to 85% seen once. Cyclophosphamide on days +3 and +4 followed busulfan-fludarabine conditioning and a marrow graft. This CDR3 is 16 amino acids long. V lost 3 bases, J lost 1 base, and 17 bases lay in between. CDR1 and CDR2 (germline): SGDLS, YYNGEE. Study observations and caveats: Recipient CMV seropositivity and CMV reactivation strongly tracked TRB clonality.

As to this clone: Its antigen is not known. Other DNA sequences in this specimen translate into the identical CDR3.

Here the sequenced sample was CD4+ T cells sorted from blood, taken nearly 360 days after allogeneic stem cell transplant with posttransplant cyclophosphamide. This receptor was obtained from a male patient aged 45-60 years who received an allogeneic stem cell transplant from a related donor and was CMV-positive. Some T cells could come from the graft donor. This chain connects TRBV9 to TRBJ2-7; a weak D match, TRBD2 (5 bases). The CDR3 DNA follows: TGTGCCAGCAGCGCCCTTCTAAAAGCGGAGTCCTACGAGCAGTACTTC. Translated: CASSALLKAESYEQYF. Filled out from reference TRBV9 and TRBJ2-7, the complete variable domain reads DSGVTQTPKHLITATGQRVTLRCSPRSGDLSVYWYQQSLDQGLQFLIQYYNGEERAKGNILERFSAQQFPDLHSELNLSSLELGDSALYFCASSALLKAESYEQYFGPGTRLTVT.